This T cell receptor beta chain was captured by sequencing in a study of T cell clonotyping in hematopoietic cell transplantation. Study results and caveats: Few recipient clonotypes overlapped donors; over 95% were de novo at given depth.

This clone was observed a single time. Its specificity is not known. Repertoires were generated with immunoSEQ multiplex PCR, while TCRdb's copy carries only in-frame clones and drops some. The sample lists fewer than 50,000 clones, 94% occurring once. There are 13 residues in the CDR3. Trimming cost V 2 bases and J 8 bases, with 10 bases left between them. The germline gives CDR1 SGHDT, CDR2 YYEEEE. The TCR sequence derives from a woman between 50 and 59 years old in good health. Some clones in this sample may be carry-over from other donors' samples. Sequenced: peripheral blood mononuclear cells. This sequence joins TRBV5-6 and TRBJ1-4, with D possibly being TRBD1 (6 bases). This chain's CDR3 is CASSLRGREKLFF. DNA for the CDR3: TGTGCCAGCAGCTTAAGGGGGAGGGAAAAACTGTTTTTT.